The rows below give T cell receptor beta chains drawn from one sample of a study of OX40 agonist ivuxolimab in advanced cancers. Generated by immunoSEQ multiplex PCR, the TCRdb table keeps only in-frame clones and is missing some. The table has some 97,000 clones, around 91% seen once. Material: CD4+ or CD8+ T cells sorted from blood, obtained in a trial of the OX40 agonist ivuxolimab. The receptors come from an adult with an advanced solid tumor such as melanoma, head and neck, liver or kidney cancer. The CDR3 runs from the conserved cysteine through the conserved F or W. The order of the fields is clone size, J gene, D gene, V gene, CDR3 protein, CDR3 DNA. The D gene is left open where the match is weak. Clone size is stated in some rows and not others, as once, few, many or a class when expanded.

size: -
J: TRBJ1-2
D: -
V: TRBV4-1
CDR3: CASSQRTLGGYTF
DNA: TGCGCCAGCAGCCAAAGGACGTTAGGCGGCTACACCTTC

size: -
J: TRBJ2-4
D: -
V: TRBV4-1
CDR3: CASSPTPTHLGNIQYF
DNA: TGCGCCAGCAGCCCGACTCCCACCCACCTCGGGAACATTCAGTACTTC

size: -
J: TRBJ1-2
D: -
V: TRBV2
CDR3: CASSQESNYGYTF
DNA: TGTGCCAGCTCCCAGGAAAGTAACTATGGCTACACCTTC

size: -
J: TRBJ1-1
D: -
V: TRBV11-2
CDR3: CASSTQVNTEAFF
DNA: TGTGCCAGCAGCACACAGGTGAACACTGAAGCTTTCTTT

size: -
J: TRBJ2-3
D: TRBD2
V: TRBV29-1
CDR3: CSVDPQTSGRLSTDTQYF
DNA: TGCAGCGTTGATCCCCAGACTAGCGGGAGGTTAAGCACAGATACGCAGTATTTT

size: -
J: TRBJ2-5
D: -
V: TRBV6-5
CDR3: CASSYSWGQTQYF
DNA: TGTGCCAGCAGTTACTCGTGGGGCCAGACCCAGTACTTC

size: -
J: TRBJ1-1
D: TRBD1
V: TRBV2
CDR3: CASTRTGANTEAFF
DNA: TGTGCCAGCACCCGGACAGGAGCTAACACTGAAGCTTTCTTT

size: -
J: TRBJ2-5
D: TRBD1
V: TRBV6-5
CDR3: CATRGNRGYQETQYF
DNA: TGTGCCACAAGGGGTAACAGGGGGTACCAAGAGACCCAGTACTTC

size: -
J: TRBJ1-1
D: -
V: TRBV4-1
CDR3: CASSHHTSGFRAVAEAFF
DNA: TGCGCCAGCAGCCACCATACGTCCGGGTTCAGGGCTGTCGCTGAAGCTTTCTTT

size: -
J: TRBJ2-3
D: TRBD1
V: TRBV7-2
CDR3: CASSPGTARADTQYF
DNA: TGTGCCAGCAGCCCGGGGACAGCCCGCGCAGATACGCAGTATTTT

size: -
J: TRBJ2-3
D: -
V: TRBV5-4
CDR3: CASSPRGGSGTDTQYF
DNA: TGTGCCAGCAGCCCAAGGGGGGGATCTGGCACAGATACGCAGTATTTT

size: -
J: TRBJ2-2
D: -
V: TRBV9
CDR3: CASSVASTGAGELFF
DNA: TGTGCCAGCAGCGTAGCCTCGACCGGGGCCGGGGAGCTGTTTTTT

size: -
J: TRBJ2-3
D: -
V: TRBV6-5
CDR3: CASSRVSYTDTQYF
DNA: TGTGCCAGCAGTAGAGTGAGCTACACAGATACGCAGTATTTT

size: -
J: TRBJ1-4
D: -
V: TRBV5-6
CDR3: CASSLGGPAGGDEKLFF
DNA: TGTGCCAGCAGCTTGGGTGGGCCCGCTGGGGGAGATGAAAAACTGTTTTTT

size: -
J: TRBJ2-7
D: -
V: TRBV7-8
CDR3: CASSLAGSSYEQYF
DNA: TGTGCCAGCAGCTTAGCGGGCAGCTCCTACGAGCAGTACTTC

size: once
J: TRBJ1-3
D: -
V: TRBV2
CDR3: CASSYRTDTIYF
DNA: TGTGCCAGCAGTTATAGGACAGACACCATATATTTT

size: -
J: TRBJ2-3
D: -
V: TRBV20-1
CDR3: CSASPADTQYF
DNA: TGCAGTGCTAGTCCGGCAGATACGCAGTATTTT

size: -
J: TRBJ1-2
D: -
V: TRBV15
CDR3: CATSRSTVTGSRRGYTF
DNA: TGTGCCACCAGCCGCTCGACCGTTACAGGGTCCCGCAGGGGCTACACCTTC

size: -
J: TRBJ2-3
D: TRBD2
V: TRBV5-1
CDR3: CASSLDAGGQADTQYF
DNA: TGCGCCAGCAGCTTGGATGCGGGGGGGCAGGCAGATACGCAGTATTTT

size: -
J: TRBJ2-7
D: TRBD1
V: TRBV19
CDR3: CASSTTGGYEQYF
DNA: TGTGCCAGTAGTACGACAGGGGGCTACGAGCAGTACTTC

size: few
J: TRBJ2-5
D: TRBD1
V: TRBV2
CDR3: CASSPGTGLSKTQYF
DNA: TGTGCCAGCAGCCCCGGGACAGGGTTATCGAAGACCCAGTACTTC

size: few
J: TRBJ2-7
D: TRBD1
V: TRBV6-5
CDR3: CASSTGTGGGEQYF
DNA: TGTGCCAGCAGTACAGGGACAGGGGGGGGCGAGCAGTACTTC

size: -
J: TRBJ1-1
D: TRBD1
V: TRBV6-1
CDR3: CASRRTGATEAFF
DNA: TGTGCCAGCAGGAGGACAGGGGCCACTGAAGCTTTCTTT

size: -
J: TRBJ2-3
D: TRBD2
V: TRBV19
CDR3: CASSSRTSGGITDTQYF
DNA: TGTGCCAGTAGTAGCCGGACTAGCGGGGGGATCACAGATACGCAGTATTTT

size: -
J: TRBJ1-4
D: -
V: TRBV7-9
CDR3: CASSLDGGEKLFF
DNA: TGTGCCAGCAGCTTAGATGGGGGTGAAAAACTGTTTTTT

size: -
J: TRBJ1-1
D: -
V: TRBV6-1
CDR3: CASSGREEAFF
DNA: TGTGCCAGCAGTGGCCGGGAAGAAGCTTTCTTT

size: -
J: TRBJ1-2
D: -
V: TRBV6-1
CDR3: CASSEAPLSNYGYTF
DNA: TGTGCCAGCAGTGAAGCGCCTCTCAGTAACTATGGCTACACCTTC

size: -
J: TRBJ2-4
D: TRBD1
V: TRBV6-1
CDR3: CASTQTGFDIQYF
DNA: TGTGCCAGCACCCAGACAGGGTTCGACATTCAGTACTTC

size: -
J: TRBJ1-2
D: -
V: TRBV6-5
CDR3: CASSYSTGTNGYTF
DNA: TGTGCCAGCAGTTACTCAACCGGGACGAACGGCTACACCTTC

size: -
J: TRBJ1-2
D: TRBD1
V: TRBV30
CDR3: CAWSFPPTGGHGYTF
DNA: TGTGCCTGGAGTTTCCCCCCCACAGGGGGCCATGGCTACACCTTC

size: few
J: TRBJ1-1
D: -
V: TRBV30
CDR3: CAWSQGLEAFF
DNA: TGTGCCTGGAGTCAAGGGCTTGAAGCTTTCTTT

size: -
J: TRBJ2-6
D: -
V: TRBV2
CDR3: CASRALGSGANVLTF
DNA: TGTGCCAGCAGAGCTCTGGGGTCAGGGGCCAACGTCCTGACTTTC

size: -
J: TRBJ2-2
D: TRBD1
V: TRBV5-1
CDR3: CASSLAGGLISGELFF
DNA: TGCGCCAGCAGCTTGGCAGGGGGCTTAATTTCCGGGGAGCTGTTTTTT

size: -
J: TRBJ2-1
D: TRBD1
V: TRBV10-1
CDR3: CASSESGGPYNEQFF
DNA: TGCGCCAGCAGTGAGTCAGGGGGCCCCTACAATGAGCAGTTCTTC

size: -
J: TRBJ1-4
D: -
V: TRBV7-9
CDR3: CASRGLNEKLFF
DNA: TGTGCCAGCCGCGGCCTAAATGAAAAACTGTTTTTT

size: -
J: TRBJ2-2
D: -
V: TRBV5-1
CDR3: CASSLVPSPNTGELFF
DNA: TGCGCCAGCAGCTTGGTTCCGTCCCCCAACACCGGGGAGCTGTTTTTT

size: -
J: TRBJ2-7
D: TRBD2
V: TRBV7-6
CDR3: CASSGGGSEQYF
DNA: TGTGCCAGCAGCGGGGGGGGGAGCGAGCAGTACTTC

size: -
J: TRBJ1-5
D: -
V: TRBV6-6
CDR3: CASSYPGGDQPQHF
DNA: TGTGCCAGCAGTTACCCGGGGGGTGATCAGCCCCAGCATTTT

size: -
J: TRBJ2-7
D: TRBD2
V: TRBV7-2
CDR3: CASSLEVWEGYEQYF
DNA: TGTGCCAGCAGCTTAGAGGTTTGGGAGGGCTACGAGCAGTACTTC

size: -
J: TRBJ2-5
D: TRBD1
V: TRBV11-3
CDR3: CASSPGTGNQETQYF
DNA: TGTGCCAGCAGCCCCGGGACAGGGAATCAAGAGACCCAGTACTTC

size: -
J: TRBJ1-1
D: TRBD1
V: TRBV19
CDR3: CASALGQGRAEAFF
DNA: TGTGCCAGTGCTCTAGGACAGGGGAGGGCTGAAGCTTTCTTT

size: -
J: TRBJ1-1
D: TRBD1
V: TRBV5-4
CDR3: CASSLSTDRELAFF
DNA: TGTGCCAGCAGCTTGAGTACGGACAGGGAGTTGGCTTTCTTT

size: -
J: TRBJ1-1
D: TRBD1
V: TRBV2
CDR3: CASSVNRGGTEAFF
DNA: TGTGCCAGCAGTGTGAACAGGGGAGGAACTGAAGCTTTCTTT

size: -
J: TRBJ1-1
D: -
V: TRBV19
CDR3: CASSSPAGAVGEAFF
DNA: TGTGCCAGTAGTAGCCCGGCCGGGGCCGTGGGGGAAGCTTTCTTT

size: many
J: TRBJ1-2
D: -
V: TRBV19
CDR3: CASSPPGRVSGYTF
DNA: TGTGCCAGTAGTCCACCAGGCAGGGTGAGCGGCTACACCTTC

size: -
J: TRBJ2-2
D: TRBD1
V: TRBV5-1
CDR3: CASSAGQADTGELFF
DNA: TGCGCCAGCAGCGCCGGACAGGCTGACACCGGGGAGCTGTTTTTT

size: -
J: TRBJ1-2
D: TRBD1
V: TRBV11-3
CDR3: CASSPKPFRTGGYGYTF
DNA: TGTGCCAGCAGCCCTAAACCCTTCCGGACAGGGGGCTATGGCTACACCTTC

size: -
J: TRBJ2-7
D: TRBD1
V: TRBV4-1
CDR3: CASSHPGQGIYEQYF
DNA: TGCGCCAGCAGCCACCCGGGACAGGGAATATACGAGCAGTACTTC

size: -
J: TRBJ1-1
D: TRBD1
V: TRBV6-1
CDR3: CASSLDRRNTEAFF
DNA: TGTGCCAGCAGTTTGGACAGGAGGAACACTGAAGCTTTCTTT

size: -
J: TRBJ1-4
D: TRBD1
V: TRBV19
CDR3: CASSSTGAAEKLFF
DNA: TGTGCCAGTAGTAGTACAGGGGCGGCTGAAAAACTGTTTTTT

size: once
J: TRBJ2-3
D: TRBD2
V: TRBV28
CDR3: CASSPSGRGGTDTQYF
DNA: TGTGCCAGCAGTCCGAGTGGGAGGGGAGGCACAGATACGCAGTATTTT

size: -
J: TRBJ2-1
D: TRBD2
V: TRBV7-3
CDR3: CASSLRLAGVGEQFF
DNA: TGTGCCAGCAGCTTACGACTAGCGGGAGTGGGTGAGCAGTTCTTC

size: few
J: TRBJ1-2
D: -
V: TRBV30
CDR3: CAWEEGLYGVYTF
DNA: TGTGCCTGGGAAGAGGGGCTCTATGGAGTCTACACCTTC

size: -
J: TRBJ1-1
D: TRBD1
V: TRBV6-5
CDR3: CASSLDRGTEAFF
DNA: TGTGCCAGCAGTTTAGACAGGGGGACTGAAGCTTTCTTT

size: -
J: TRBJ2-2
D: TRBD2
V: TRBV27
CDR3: CASSVTSGGADTGELFF
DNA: TGTGCCAGCAGTGTGACTAGCGGGGGGGCAGACACCGGGGAGCTGTTTTTT

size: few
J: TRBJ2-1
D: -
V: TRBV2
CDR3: CASMSTGSTQFF
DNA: TGTGCCAGCATGAGCACAGGGTCGACGCAGTTCTTC

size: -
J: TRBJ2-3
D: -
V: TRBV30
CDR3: CAWTASLFTDTQYF
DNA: TGTGCCTGGACGGCATCGTTATTCACAGATACGCAGTATTTT